The 20 T cell receptor beta chains below all came from one sample that was sequenced in a study of blood T cell repertoires in COVID-19. Only in-frame clones appear in the TCRdb table, and some are missing; sequencing was by immunoSEQ multiplex PCR. The profile shows roughly 160,000 clones, 86% of them singletons. Sequenced: peripheral blood. These receptors came from a man between 50 and 59 years old with active or convalescent COVID-19.

The gene calls are TRBV6-5 and TRBJ2-2; weak D call: TRBD1 (5 bases). The germline CDR1 and CDR2 sequences are MNHEY and SVGAGI. The V and J ends lost 11 bases and 5 bases respectively, with 12 bases between them. The CDR3 totals 12 residues. The CDR3 here is CAARAGTGELFF. As DNA, the CDR3 is TGTGCCGCCCGCGCAGGGACCGGGGAGCTGTTTTTT.

This chain links TRBV18 with TRBJ1-5; TRBD1 aligns across 8 bases. Germline CDR1 reads KGHSH; CDR2 reads LQKENI. Germline trimming cut 3 bases from V and 7 bases from J; bases unmatched to any gene: 8. The CDR3 is 15 amino acids. The CDR3 loop is CASSPTGVGEQPQHF. In DNA form, the CDR3 reads TGTGCCAGCTCACCGACAGGGGTGGGGGAGCAGCCCCAGCATTTT.

The V gene is TRBV9, the J gene TRBJ2-2; maybe TRBD2 (5 bases). Germline V lookup: CDR1 SGDLS, CDR2 YYNGEE. This CDR3 has 15 amino acids. V was cut by 5 bases and J by 5 bases, with 16 bases left in between. CDR3 in amino acids: CASSNGPTITGELFF. The CDR3 DNA reads TGTGCCAGCAGTAACGGGCCGACTATAACCGGGGAGCTGTTTTTT. The whole variable domain, remainder taken from reference TRBV9 and TRBJ2-2, is DSGVTQTPKHLITATGQRVTLRCSPRSGDLSVYWYQQSLDQGLQFLIQYYNGEERAKGNILERFSAQQFPDLHSELNLSSLELGDSALYFCASSNGPTITGELFFGEGSRLTVL.

The chain carries TRBV7-2 and TRBJ1-1; possibly TRBD1 for D (6 bases). The V end lost 5 bases, the J end lost 7 bases, and 14 bases lay between the germline ends. CDR3 length: 13 amino acids. CDR1 SGHTA and CDR2 FQGNSA come from the germline V gene. The CDR3 loop reads CASSHGGGSEAFF. In DNA form, the CDR3 reads TGTGCCAGCAGCCATGGGGGGGGCAGTGAAGCTTTCTTT.

This clone has a single count. V usage is TRBV6-5 and J usage is TRBJ2-7; 7 nucleotides align to TRBD2. Germline CDR1 and CDR2: MNHEY and SVGAGI. The V and J ends lost 7 bases and 4 bases, in that order; junction bases with no gene match: 7. CDR3 size: 13 residues. Here the CDR3 reads CASKSGIGYEQYF. The CDR3 coding sequence is TGTGCCAGCAAAAGCGGGATAGGATACGAGCAGTACTTC.

V is TRBV20-1 and J is TRBJ1-1; 8 bases are a match to TRBD1. Looked up from germline, CDR1 is DFQATT and CDR2 is SNEGSKA (reference sequence). Trimming took 3 bases from V and 7 from J; bases not matched to a gene: 10. This CDR3 region has 14 residues. This chain's CDR3 is CSASLYIGQGEAFF. In DNA, the CDR3 is TGCAGTGCTAGTCTCTACATCGGACAGGGTGAAGCTTTCTTT.

Here the CDR3 DNA reads TGTGCCAGCAGCGCCGGGGGGCGGGTTAGCACAGATACGCAGTATTTT. Translated: CASSAGGRVSTDTQYF. The gene calls are TRBV9 and TRBJ2-3; tentatively, D is TRBD2 (7 bases). V was trimmed by 3 bases and J by 0 bases, leaving 14 bases between them. Germline assignment: CDR1 SGDLS and CDR2 YYNGEE. The CDR3 covers 16 residues. The full variable domain, its missing parts supplied by reference TRBV9 and TRBJ2-3, is DSGVTQTPKHLITATGQRVTLRCSPRSGDLSVYWYQQSLDQGLQFLIQYYNGEERAKGNILERFSAQQFPDLHSELNLSSLELGDSALYFCASSAGGRVSTDTQYFGPGTRLTVL.

For the CDR3, the DNA is TGTGCCAGCACCTGGACGAGGGGGTATGGCTACACCTTC. It translates to CASTWTRGYGYTF. This sequence joins TRBV7-2 and TRBJ1-2; TRBD1 is a possible D gene (6 bases). Trimming left V 7 bases short and J 5 bases short, with 14 bases between. Germline CDR1 and CDR2: SGHTA and FQGNSA. This CDR3 spans 13 amino acids.

The genes are TRBV5-4 and TRBJ2-2; D unclear. From germline, CDR1 is SGHNT and CDR2 YYREEE (reference sequence). Trimming removed 2 bases at V and 3 bases at J, with 8 bases between. This CDR3 is 14 amino acids long. The CDR3 reads CASSFSTDTGELFF. For the CDR3, the DNA is TGTGCCAGCAGCTTTAGTACGGACACCGGGGAGCTGTTTTTT.

This clone has just one count. V usage is TRBV29-1 and J usage is TRBJ2-2; 7 nucleotides line up with TRBD2. The germline V gene has CDR1 SQVTM and CDR2 ANQGSEA. There are 14 residues in the CDR3. Trimming cost V 4 bases and J 0 bases; bases outside gene matches: 2. The CDR3 DNA is TGCAGCGTTGGTGGGGGGGCGAACACCGGGGAGCTGTTTTTT. This translates into CSVGGGANTGELFF.

This sequence joins TRBV23-1 and TRBJ2-1, with 9 bases that match TRBD1. TRBV23-1 is an ORF for which the function is uncertain. V was clipped by 8 bases and J by 7 bases; unmatched bases: 6. The CDR3 loop spans 13 amino acids. This CDR3 reads CASQPGQGNEQFF. The CDR3 nucleotides read TGCGCCAGCCAGCCGGGACAGGGAAATGAGCAGTTCTTC.

This chain uses TRBV7-9 with TRBJ1-4, with D tentatively TRBD1 (5 bases). Trimming left V 7 bases short and J 3 bases short, with 21 bases between. The CDR3 covers 17 residues. The germline CDR1 and CDR2 sequences are SEHNR and FQNEAQ (reference sequence). CDR3 in DNA: TGTGCCAGCAACGAGTGGGGCAGTCATCACTCTAATGAAAAACTGTTTTTT. It translates to CASNEWGSHHSNEKLFF.

This rearrangement joins TRBV10-3 to TRBJ2-3; 11 bases match TRBD2. J was trimmed by 0 bases and V by 7 bases; bases with no gene match: 9. Germline V gives CDR1 ENHRY, CDR2 SYGVKD. This CDR3 comprises 17 residues. As DNA, the CDR3 is TGTGCCATCACCGGTCGGCTAGCGGGAGGAAGCACAGATACGCAGTATTTT. It encodes CAITGRLAGGSTDTQYF.

This chain links TRBV13 with TRBJ2-2, with TRBD2 identical over 8 bases. V was clipped by 4 bases and J by 6 bases; unmatched bases: 10. Germline lookup yields CDR1 PRHDT and CDR2 FYEKMQ (reference sequence). The CDR3 runs 16 residues. The CDR3 coding sequence is TGTGCCAGCAGCTGGGCTCCGGGAGGGCCTTCCGGGGAGCTGTTTTTT. It encodes CASSWAPGGPSGELFF.

The chain links TRBV5-1 to TRBJ2-7; 10 positions match TRBD1. CDR1 and CDR2 from the germline V gene are SGHRS and YFSETQ. The CDR3 consists of 15 residues. The V segment lost 4 bases and the J segment 5 bases; nucleotides outside the gene matches: 9. The CDR3 coding sequence is TGCGCCAGCAGCACCCGACAGGGGGCAATCCACGAGCAGTACTTC. This encodes CASSTRQGAIHEQYF.

The chain links TRBV4-1 to TRBJ2-3; 8 nucleotides align to TRBD1. CDR3 length: 14 amino acids. Trimming at V came to 1 base and at J to 6 bases, leaving 3 bases not matched to a gene. Germline-derived CDR1 and CDR2 are MGHRA and YSYEKL. CDR3: CASSQATGEDTQYF. CDR3 sequence (DNA): TGCGCCAGCAGCCAAGCGACAGGGGAGGATACGCAGTATTTT.

The chain couples TRBV10-3 to TRBJ1-2, with unresolved D. Germline loops: CDR1 ENHRY, CDR2 SYGVKD. With 6 bases removed from V and 6 bases from J, the gap between germline ends came to 11 bases. The CDR3 runs 12 residues. The CDR3 DNA follows: TGTGCCATCAGGGGAGGGATGAATGGCTACACCTTC. It specifies CAIRGGMNGYTF.

The V call is TRBV24-1, the J call TRBJ2-2; 8 positions agree with TRBD1. CDR3 length: 16 residues. V was clipped by 7 bases and J by 3 bases; unmatched bases: 9. Germline loops: CDR1 KGHDR, CDR2 SFDVKD. The DNA for the CDR3 is TGTGCCACCAGACCAAACAGGGGGTATGACACCGGGGAGCTGTTTTTT. Its translation: CATRPNRGYDTGELFF.

CDR3 sequence: CASRQGAGAFF. In DNA, the CDR3 is TGCGCCTCAAGACAGGGGGCTGGCGCTTTCTTT. The chain uses TRBV4-1 and TRBJ1-1, with TRBD1 matching 10 bases. V lost 11 bases, J lost 11 bases, and 8 bases stayed unmatched. The CDR3 totals 11 residues. Germline CDR1 MGHRA, CDR2 YSYEKL.

The chain combines TRBV7-2 with TRBJ2-2; no firm D call. The V and J ends lost 5 bases and 8 bases respectively, with 18 bases between them. The CDR3 has 15 residues. Germline CDR1 SGHTA, CDR2 FQGNSA. The CDR3: CASSLATRPRGELFF. The DNA of the CDR3 is TGTGCCAGCAGCCTCGCGACCCGGCCCAGGGGGGAGCTGTTTTTT.